This is a list of T cell receptor beta chains from one sample in a study of T cell changes during pregnancy in multiple sclerosis. Only in-frame clones appear in the TCRdb table, and some are missing; sequencing was by immunoSEQ multiplex PCR. The sample lists about 40,000 clones, about 88% occurring once. The source material was CD4+ T cells from peripheral blood mononuclear cells, sampled in the first trimester of pregnancy. These receptors came from a female donor with multiple sclerosis, enrolled in a pregnancy study. Both conserved end residues are part of each CDR3. D genes are given only for firm matches. Clone sizes are given selectively: once, few, many, or a class where the clone is expanded.

TRBJ2-7 NA TRBV4-2 TRBD2 CASSQEKAGGPYEQYF TGTGCCAGCAGCCAAGAGAAGGCGGGGGGCCCCTACGAGCAGTACTTC
TRBJ2-7 NA TRBV10-1 TRBD2 CASSDPHTSGTSYEQYF TGCGCCAGCAGTGACCCACATACTAGCGGGACCTCCTACGAGCAGTACTTC
TRBJ2-7 NA TRBV7-3 TRBD2 CASSFPYMGGGDTIEQYF TGTGCCAGCAGCTTCCCCTATATGGGCGGGGGGGATACTATCGAGCAGTACTTC
TRBJ2-4 NA TRBV18 TRBD1 CASSLNDGQGDIQYF TGTGCCAGCTCACTCAATGATGGACAGGGAGACATTCAGTACTTC
TRBJ2-6 once TRBV30 NA CAWSVRPGLAGANVLTF TGTGCCTGGAGTGTACGTCCAGGGTTGGCTGGGGCCAACGTCCTGACTTTC
TRBJ2-3 once TRBV18 TRBD2 CASSPNPLRGGPDTQYF TGTGCCAGCTCACCGAATCCTCTGCGGGGGGGCCCCGATACGCAGTATTTT
TRBJ1-1 NA TRBV10-3 NA CAISLGRMNTEAFF TGTGCCATCAGTTTGGGGCGGATGAACACTGAAGCTTTCTTT
TRBJ1-2 NA TRBV10-3 NA CAIKSEAINYGYTF TGTGCCATCAAAAGCGAGGCGATTAACTATGGCTACACCTTC
TRBJ2-1 NA TRBV9 TRBD1 CASSPTDRVGYNEQFF TGTGCCAGCAGCCCAACCGACAGGGTGGGATACAATGAGCAGTTCTTC
TRBJ2-3 NA TRBV10-3 TRBD1 CAISEKAGGLDTQYF TGTGCCATCAGTGAGAAAGCAGGGGGCTTAGATACGCAGTATTTT
TRBJ2-2 NA TRBV7-3 NA CASRPARDTGELFF TGTGCCAGCAGACCAGCCCGGGACACCGGGGAGCTGTTTTTT
TRBJ2-1 NA TRBV6-1 TRBD2 CASSERGGTGSYNEQFF TGTGCCAGCAGTGAACGGGGAGGGACTGGCTCCTACAATGAGCAGTTCTTC
TRBJ1-5 once TRBV6-6 NA CASSYSSFSNQPQHF TGTGCCAGCAGTTATTCCAGTTTTAGCAATCAGCCCCAGCATTTT
TRBJ1-1 NA TRBV7-9 NA CASSQVMNTEAFF TGTGCCAGCAGCCAGGTAATGAACACTGAAGCTTTCTTT
TRBJ2-3 NA TRBV7-8 TRBD2 CASSFGAGGATDTQYF TGTGCCAGCAGCTTCGGAGCGGGAGGTGCCACAGATACGCAGTATTTT
TRBJ2-1 NA TRBV6-5 TRBD2 CASSYSKSGGHNEQFF TGTGCCAGCAGTTACTCGAAAAGCGGGGGCCACAATGAGCAGTTCTTC
TRBJ2-3 medium-sized TRBV29-1 NA CTLSQITDTQYF TGCACCCTTTCCCAGATTACAGATACGCAGTATTTT
TRBJ2-7 NA TRBV7-2 TRBD2 CASSLEFGRGSPGEQYF TGTGCCAGCAGCTTAGAGTTTGGGCGCGGGAGTCCAGGCGAGCAGTACTTC
TRBJ2-6 NA TRBV4-1 NA CASSQEVLSSGANVLTF TGCGCCAGCAGCCAAGAAGTCCTTAGCTCTGGGGCCAACGTCCTGACTTTC
TRBJ2-7 NA TRBV19 TRBD1 CASSGQGTYEQYF TGTGCCAGTAGCGGACAGGGAACCTACGAGCAGTACTTC
TRBJ1-4 NA TRBV6-1 NA CASIGDPQLNEKLFF TGTGCCAGCATAGGGGATCCGCAGCTTAATGAAAAACTGTTTTTT
TRBJ1-2 few TRBV5-1 NA CASSRWENYGYTF TGCGCCAGCAGCCGCTGGGAGAACTATGGCTACACCTTC
TRBJ1-1 NA TRBV7-2 TRBD1 CASRSLDRGIEAFF TGTGCCAGCAGATCCCTGGACAGGGGGATTGAAGCTTTCTTT
TRBJ1-1 NA TRBV6-6 NA CASSQETEQQAFF TGTGCCAGCAGCCAAGAGACAGAGCAACAAGCTTTCTTT
TRBJ1-3 once TRBV19 NA CASTPVQESRTIYF TGTGCCAGTACCCCGGTCCAGGAAAGCCGCACCATATATTTT
TRBJ1-1 NA TRBV7-9 NA CASSDTGEAFF TGTGCCAGCAGCGACACAGGTGAAGCTTTCTTT
TRBJ2-7 NA TRBV30 NA CAWSEQASETYEQYF TGTGCCTGGAGTGAACAGGCTAGCGAGACCTACGAGCAGTACTTC
TRBJ2-4 once TRBV18 NA CASSPQSLSNIQYF TGTGCCAGCTCACCACAGAGTCTATCTAACATTCAGTACTTC
TRBJ1-1 NA TRBV28 NA CASSLGQLNTEAFF TGTGCCAGCAGTCTAGGACAGTTGAACACTGAAGCTTTCTTT
TRBJ1-3 NA TRBV18 TRBD1 CASLRGQGTGNTIYF TGTGCCAGCTTACGGGGACAGGGTACTGGAAACACCATATATTTT
TRBJ1-1 once TRBV29-1 NA CSVDRPSAEKYYF TGCAGCGTTGACCGACCTTCTGCGGAAAAGTATTACTTT